Listed below are T cell receptor beta chains from one sample, sequenced in a study of blood T cell repertoires in COVID-19. Profiled with immunoSEQ multiplex PCR; TCRdb holds only in-frame clones, not every one. The sample yields approximately 210,000 clones, 84% seen once. Sequenced sample: peripheral blood. The source of these receptors is a woman at least 80 years old with COVID-19, enrolled during active disease. Both conserved end residues are part of each CDR3. A D gene is named only where the DNA matches it firmly. The size of a clone is reported for some rows only, either as once, few or many, or as a class for expanded clones.

TRBV5-1	NA	TRBD1	TRBJ1-1	CASSWGQSPNTEAFF
TRBV5-1	NA	NA	TRBJ2-2	CATSPGTNTGELFF
TRBV21-1	NA	NA	TRBJ1-1	CASSKSTPHRGTEAFF
TRBV3-1/TRBV3-2	NA	NA	TRBJ1-5	CASSHTGFQPQHF
TRBV13	NA	NA	TRBJ2-2	CASSQEAGTRGELFF
TRBV6-4	NA	NA	TRBJ2-3	CAINRVGSTDTQYF
TRBV10-1	NA	TRBD1	TRBJ2-3	CASSPGTGGDTQYF
TRBV10-1	NA	NA	TRBJ2-2	CAIDRDTPSPNTGELFF
TRBV3-1/TRBV3-2	NA	NA	TRBJ1-1	CASSQEGQDEAFF
TRBV2	NA	TRBD1	TRBJ2-1	CASSLDRLLTARNEQFF
TRBV6-5	NA	TRBD1	TRBJ2-3	CASRGRTGSDTQYF
TRBV4-1	once	TRBD1	TRBJ1-5	CASSQLTTGSQPQHF
TRBV19	NA	TRBD2	TRBJ2-3	CASSILAGVGTDTQYF
TRBV29-1	NA	TRBD2	TRBJ2-5	CSVKGGETQYF
TRBV6-5	NA	NA	TRBJ1-1	CASGGQGNTEAFF
TRBV19	NA	NA	TRBJ1-2	CASSTLQSTNYGYTF
TRBV5-1	NA	NA	TRBJ1-4	CASSLGGEKLFF
TRBV9	NA	NA	TRBJ1-3	CASGWASTVGNTIYF
TRBV6-2/TRBV6-3	NA	NA	TRBJ1-1	CASSLPGGGTEAFF
TRBV7-3	NA	TRBD2	TRBJ2-1	CASSSALAGGNEQFF
TRBV12-3/TRBV12-4	NA	TRBD2	TRBJ2-5	CASSQREKETQYF
TRBV28	NA	TRBD1	TRBJ1-6	CASSGIAGGSTYNSPLHF
TRBV10-3	once	NA	TRBJ2-7	CAISESSGRGFSYEQYF
TRBV6-5	NA	TRBD1	TRBJ2-7	CASSYSGTGEYEQYF
TRBV3-1/TRBV3-2	NA	NA	TRBJ1-2	CASSPTDSSGSYTF
TRBV9	NA	NA	TRBJ1-1	CASSVGRGGTKNTEAFF
TRBV2	NA	NA	TRBJ1-3	CASNKGPGNTIYF
TRBV5-5	few	TRBD2	TRBJ2-3	CASSLPSSGNTDTQYF
TRBV5-1	NA	NA	TRBJ2-1	CASSLGAGTRIGNEQFF
TRBV4-2	NA	TRBD1	TRBJ1-4	CASSLGTGETNEKLFF
TRBV6-5	NA	TRBD2	TRBJ2-7	CASSPGGLAIYEQYF
TRBV19	NA	TRBD2	TRBJ2-5	CASSGSGGETQYF
TRBV5-6	NA	NA	TRBJ1-2	CASSFGGGYTF
TRBV28	once	TRBD2	TRBJ2-5	CASSFLAGGGETQYF
TRBV9	few	TRBD1	TRBJ1-3	CASSNDRGTGNTIYF
TRBV11-2	few	TRBD2	TRBJ2-3	CASTSSGGTDTQYF
TRBV5-1	NA	NA	TRBJ1-2	CASSLGQGSPNGYTF
TRBV5-5	NA	TRBD1	TRBJ1-2	CASSLDRGPAYGYTF
TRBV5-4	NA	TRBD1	TRBJ1-1	CASSSQGAAFF